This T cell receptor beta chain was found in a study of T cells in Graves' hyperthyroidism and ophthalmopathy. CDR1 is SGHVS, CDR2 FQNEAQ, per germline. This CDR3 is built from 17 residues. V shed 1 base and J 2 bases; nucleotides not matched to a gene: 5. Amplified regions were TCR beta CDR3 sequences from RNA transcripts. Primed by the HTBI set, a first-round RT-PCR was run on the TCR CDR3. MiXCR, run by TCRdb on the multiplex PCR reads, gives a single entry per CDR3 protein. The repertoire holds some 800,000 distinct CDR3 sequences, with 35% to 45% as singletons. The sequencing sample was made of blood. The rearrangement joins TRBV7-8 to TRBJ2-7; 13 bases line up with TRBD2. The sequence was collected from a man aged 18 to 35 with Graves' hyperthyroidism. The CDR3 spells CASSLGTSGSEAYEQYF. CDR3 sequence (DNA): TGTGCCAGCAGCTTAGGGACTAGCGGGAGTGAAGCCTACGAGCAGTACTTC.